This record concerns one TCR beta chain sequence. These data originate in a study of OX40 agonist ivuxolimab in advanced cancers. Trimming removed 0 bases from V and 5 bases from J; junction bases left unmatched: 5. The CDR3 length is 15 residues. Germline lookup yields CDR1 SQVTM and CDR2 ANQGSEA. Here immunoSEQ multiplex PCR was the method, and the copy in TCRdb shows in-frame clones only, minus some. The sample holds tens of thousands of clones, roughly 87% seen once. The specimen was CD4+ or CD8+ T cells sorted from blood, collected in a trial of the OX40 agonist ivuxolimab. V and J are TRBV29-1 and TRBJ2-7; 12 nucleotides match TRBD2. The TCR was taken from an adult with an advanced solid tumor such as melanoma, head and neck, liver or kidney cancer. The CDR3 DNA sequence: TGCAGCGTTGAAGATCTAGCGGGAGGGCCCGACGAGCAGTACTTC. Amino acid sequence: CSVEDLAGGPDEQYF.